This TCR beta chain is from a study of blood T cell repertoires in COVID-19. Study-level information: T cells, B-cell-depleted T cells, or PBMCs supplied cDNA or gDNA.

Germline values: CDR1 SGDLS, CDR2 YYNGEE. Trimming at V came to 0 bases and at J to 0 bases, leaving 4 bases not matched to a gene. The CDR3 totals 16 residues. Original methodology: Reference gene primers were amplified, and this amplification served to estimate nucleated cell counts. Some clones are missing from TCRdb's copy, which holds only in-frame ones; the method was immunoSEQ multiplex PCR. V, J and clone size reflect that table, while D and trimming were determined from the DNA. The sample lists approximately 82,000 clones, about 89% occurring once. The source is an older man with active or convalescent COVID-19. Material for sequencing was peripheral blood. The V gene is TRBV9, the J gene TRBJ2-3; 7 bases are shared with TRBD1. The CDR3 sequence: CASSVGGGSSTDTQYF. CDR3 DNA: TGTGCCAGCAGCGTAGGAGGGGGCTCTAGCACAGATACGCAGTATTTT.